This T cell receptor beta chain was documented in a study of blood T cell repertoires in COVID-19 (dated by TCRdb to 2020 to 2022). About the full investigation: Collaborator samples came from the United States, Italy and Spain and covered acute and convalescent phases of COVID-19. The prospective study material was composed of cDNA or gDNA derived from T cells, B-cell-depleted T cells, or PBMCs. Subjects who had been exposed to COVID-19, were actively infected with it, or had recovered from it provided the deeply sampled blood TCRbeta repertoires that made up the dataset. A freely available public database, intended as a resource for researchers studying the immune response to SARS-CoV-2, is where the repertoires were released. Samples came from the ongoing ImmuneRACE study (first 160 participants) plus 1,254 subjects from 6 global collaborators. A de-identified subject ID, COVID-19 status, age in years and sex were almost always included in the sample metadata. HLA class I and class II types, where available, came from metadata supplied by the sample provider rather than from assay-based typing. The full study reports these points: Clinical and demographic metadata were provided uncurated, with the amount varying by source and participant.

TCRbeta CDR3 regions were amplified from genomic DNA by means of the immunoSEQ Assay, a bias-controlled multiplex PCR. Under the source paper's analysis protocol: Nucleated cell counts per sample were estimated from amplification of reference gene primers within the assay. Sequence reads were collapsed and filtered to measure the absolute abundance of every unique TCRbeta CDR3 rearrangement. For each sample, productive Simpson clonality was calculated as the square root of Simpson's diversity index over productive rearrangements. TCRdb re-hosts the immuneACCESS table, in-frame sequences only. Its copies lack some clones; in the studies checked, an unresolved V gene accounts for under half of them, and the cause for the rest is not known. V and J calls plus clone size are reproduced from that table; the DNA served to infer D and trimming. In all, the sample holds about 260,000 clones, and over 75% of those were seen once. 13% of the sample belongs to the ten largest clones.

Collaborating institutions collected whole blood in K2EDTA tubes following their own protocols. For TCRbeta analysis, collaborator samples were shipped as frozen whole blood, as isolated PBMCs, or as DNA extracted from either sample type. This clone has more than one count but fewer than ten. The specificity of this receptor is unknown. The record has no base qualities; no much larger clone is one base away. As encoded in the germline V gene, CDR1 is LGHNT while CDR2 is FRNRAP. Germline trimming amounts to 4 bases on V and 9 bases on J, with 8 as the count of junction bases outside the gene matches. Taken from cysteine to phenylalanine, the CDR3 has 14 residues. The CDR3 DNA has 42 bases and is translated from base 1.

Recombination linked TRBV12-5 to TRBJ2-1, with 8 middle bases fitting TRBD2. The specimen was peripheral blood. The sequence was obtained from a human donor in a cohort sampled during active COVID-19. The CDR3 region reads CASGSGLAGSEQFF. The nucleotide sequence is given as TGTGCTAGTGGTTCAGGACTAGCTGGTAGTGAGCAGTTCTTC.